A selection of T cell receptor beta chains follows, all from one sample in a study of blood T cell repertoires in COVID-19. Data came from immunoSEQ multiplex PCR; TCRdb stores just in-frame clones and leaves some out. The profile covers approximately 240,000 clones, with 80% to 85% appearing a single time and approximately 18% taken by the ten largest. The sequenced material came from peripheral blood. These receptors were taken from an elderly woman with active or convalescent COVID-19. Both conserved end residues are part of each CDR3. Fields, in order: D gene, CDR3 length, clone size, J gene, V gene, CDR3 protein, CDR3 DNA. D genes are given only for firm matches. The size entry is marked missing in some rows and otherwise reads once, few, many or a size class.

>.|12|.|TRBJ1-3|TRBV12-3/TRBV12-4
CASSRGGNTIYF
TGTGCCAGCAGTAGAGGAGGAAACACCATATATTTT
>TRBD1|14|.|TRBJ2-5|TRBV6-5
CASRRQGAIETQYF
TGTGCCAGCCGCAGACAGGGGGCTATAGAGACCCAGTACTTC
>.|15|many|TRBJ2-1|TRBV18
CASSRGQGSYNEQFF
TGTGCCAGCTCACGGGGGCAGGGCTCCTACAATGAGCAGTTCTTC
>TRBD1|16|.|TRBJ2-5|TRBV5-1
CASSLDHRGTGETQYF
TGCGCCAGCAGCTTGGATCACAGGGGGACGGGAGAGACCCAGTACTTC
>.|16|.|TRBJ1-1|TRBV15
CATSRDPGALNTEAFF
TGTGCCACCAGCAGAGATCCTGGGGCCCTAAACACTGAAGCTTTCTTT
>.|12|.|TRBJ1-1|TRBV6-5
CASSYSGIEAFF
TGTGCCAGCAGTTACTCCGGTATTGAAGCTTTCTTT
>TRBD2|14|.|TRBJ2-7|TRBV5-1
CASSGTSGTYEQYF
TGCGCCAGCAGCGGGACTAGCGGGACCTACGAGCAGTACTTC
>TRBD2|15|.|TRBJ2-5|TRBV6-5
CASTKLAGGQETQYF
TGTGCCAGCACGAAACTAGCGGGGGGACAAGAGACCCAGTACTTC
>.|16|.|TRBJ1-6|TRBV5-4
CASSLGRSSYNSPLHF
TGTGCCAGCAGCTTGGGTCGGAGCTCCTATAATTCACCCCTCCACTTT
>.|16|once|TRBJ2-1|TRBV18
CASSPGTKTSYNEQFF
TGTGCCAGCTCCCCCGGGACAAAGACCTCCTACAATGAGCAGTTCTTC
>.|18|.|TRBJ2-4|TRBV7-9
CASSLRGGADLAKNIQYF
TGTGCCAGCAGCTTAAGAGGGGGAGCGGATCTAGCCAAAAACATTCAGTACTTC
>.|13|.|TRBJ1-1|TRBV6-5
CASMKQGDTEAFF
TGTGCCAGCATGAAACAGGGAGACACTGAAGCTTTCTTT
>TRBD1|16|.|TRBJ1-1|TRBV7-3
CASSQDVTRGQSEAFF
TGTGCCAGCAGCCAGGATGTTACCAGGGGGCAGAGTGAAGCTTTCTTT
>TRBD2|15|.|TRBJ2-7|TRBV30
CAWSVGLAGGYEQYF
TGTGCCTGGAGTGTAGGTCTAGCGGGAGGTTACGAGCAGTACTTC
>TRBD2|16|.|TRBJ2-1|TRBV7-9
CASSPGSSGSRNEQFF
TGTGCCAGCAGCCCCGGTTCTAGCGGGAGTAGAAATGAGCAGTTCTTC
>TRBD1|17|.|TRBJ1-1|TRBV5-4
CASSLGAGGHVNTEAFF
TGTGCCAGCAGCTTGGGGGCAGGGGGCCATGTGAACACTGAAGCTTTCTTT
>TRBD2|19|once|TRBJ2-2|TRBV7-3
CASSPLLAGGPGNTGELFF
TGTGCCAGCAGCCCCCTCTTAGCGGGAGGGCCTGGGAACACCGGGGAGCTGTTTTTT
>TRBD2|15|.|TRBJ2-5|TRBV6-2/TRBV6-3
CASSDIAGGQETQYF
TGTGCCAGCAGTGATATAGCGGGGGGCCAAGAGACCCAGTACTTC
>TRBD1|13|few|TRBJ2-2|TRBV5-6
CASSLRGPGELFF
TGTGCCAGCAGCTTGAGGGGGCCCGGGGAGCTGTTTTTT
>TRBD1|15|.|TRBJ1-4|TRBV6-6
CASSFTGATNEKLFF
TGTGCCAGCAGTTTTACAGGGGCAACTAATGAAAAACTGTTTTTT
>.|17|.|TRBJ1-5|TRBV28
CASTAPGVALSNQPQHF
TGTGCCAGCACCGCACCGGGGGTCGCACTTAGCAATCAGCCCCAGCATTTT
>.|17|.|TRBJ2-7|TRBV10-3
CAISESVQDRLSYEQYF
TGTGCCATCAGTGAGTCGGTTCAGGACAGACTTTCCTACGAGCAGTACTTC
>.|15|.|TRBJ1-2|TRBV11-3
CASSLGWAQGHGYTF
TGTGCCAGCAGCCTAGGGTGGGCGCAAGGCCATGGCTACACCTTC
>.|17|.|TRBJ2-2|TRBV4-1
CASSQVEVTSSTGELFF
TGCGCCAGCAGCCAAGTAGAAGTCACGTCGAGCACCGGGGAGCTGTTTTTT
>TRBD2|15|.|TRBJ2-7|TRBV5-5
CASSPGLASSYEQYF
TGTGCCAGCAGCCCGGGACTAGCGTCCTCCTACGAGCAGTACTTC
>TRBD2|16|.|TRBJ2-1|TRBV5-4
CASSLSTSGRWNEQFF
TGTGCCAGCAGCCTCTCGACTAGCGGGAGGTGGAATGAGCAGTTCTTC
>TRBD2|17|.|TRBJ2-7|TRBV7-2
CASSPPRLAGGIYEQYF
TGTGCCAGCAGCCCACCCCGACTAGCGGGAGGAATCTACGAGCAGTACTTC
>TRBD1|15|.|TRBJ2-5|TRBV11-3
CASSTRAGGQETQYF
TGTGCCAGCAGCACCCGGGCAGGGGGCCAAGAGACCCAGTACTTC
>TRBD1|15|.|TRBJ1-2|TRBV19
CASRNAGGGSYGYTF
TGTGCCAGTAGGAACGCAGGGGGCGGAAGCTATGGCTACACCTTC
>.|12|.|TRBJ2-5|TRBV7-3
CASSSPAGTQYF
TGTGCCAGCAGCTCCCCCGCAGGGACCCAGTACTTC
>TRBD2|18|few|TRBJ2-3|TRBV5-6
CASSFNGLAGSYTDTQYF
TGTGCCAGCAGCTTCAATGGATTAGCGGGAAGCTACACAGATACGCAGTATTTT
>.|13|.|TRBJ1-2|TRBV2
CASSQVRVLGYTF
TGTGCCAGCAGTCAAGTCAGGGTTCTTGGCTACACCTTC
>TRBD1|14|.|TRBJ1-2|TRBV28
CASSFPTGVYGYTF
TGTGCCAGCAGTTTTCCGACAGGGGTTTATGGCTACACCTTC
>.|13|.|TRBJ2-4|TRBV11-2
CASSLKRANIQYF
TGTGCCAGCAGCTTAAAGCGGGCAAACATTCAGTACTTC
>.|17|.|TRBJ2-6|TRBV4-1
CASSPYHNRAGANVLTF
TGCGCCAGCAGCCCCTACCATAACAGGGCTGGGGCCAACGTCCTGACTTTC
>.|11|.|TRBJ2-5|TRBV20-1
CSAMSSETQYF
TGCAGTGCTATGTCTTCCGAGACCCAGTACTTC